This is a list of T cell receptor beta chains from one sample in a study of Ad26.COV2.S vaccination and SARS-CoV-2 variants. Clones were read by immunoSEQ multiplex PCR, and TCRdb kept only the in-frame ones, dropping some. This table has 320,000 or so clones, approximately 87% appearing once. The sequencing here drew on peripheral blood, taken in a trial of Ad26.COV2.S vaccine versus placebo. These receptors were obtained from a person between 18 and 60 years old who received the Ad26.COV2.S COVID-19 vaccine or a placebo. Each CDR3 is given with its conserved first and last residue. The D gene is left open where the match is weak. Not all rows give a size; the values are once, few, many and, for expanded clones, a class.

CDR3nt: TGTGCCAGCAGCCAGCTGACTAGCGGGGTCGAAGGTACGCAGTATTTT; CDR3aa: CASSQLTSGVEGTQYF; d_gene: TRBD2; abundance: .; len: 16; v_gene: TRBV3-1/TRBV3-2; j_gene: TRBJ2-3
CDR3nt: TGTGCCACCAGCCACGGGGGGCTAAACTCTGAAGCTTTCTTT; CDR3aa: CATSHGGLNSEAFF; d_gene: .; abundance: .; len: 14; v_gene: TRBV15; j_gene: TRBJ1-1
CDR3nt: TGCGCCAGCAGCACAGACAGGGGGCCTAACTATGGCTACACCTTC; CDR3aa: CASSTDRGPNYGYTF; d_gene: TRBD1; abundance: .; len: 15; v_gene: TRBV5-1; j_gene: TRBJ1-2
CDR3nt: TGTGCCAGCAGCCCAGCGAGGGTGGTCTCAAGCACAGATACGCAGTATTTT; CDR3aa: CASSPARVVSSTDTQYF; d_gene: .; abundance: once; len: 17; v_gene: TRBV7-8; j_gene: TRBJ2-3
CDR3nt: TGTGCCAGCTCACCCAGACAGGGCCCTGAAGCTTTCTTT; CDR3aa: CASSPRQGPEAFF; d_gene: TRBD1; abundance: .; len: 13; v_gene: TRBV18; j_gene: TRBJ1-1
CDR3nt: TGTGCCAGCAGCTTAGGACCCAGCGGGGGGGCGTACAATGAGCAGTTCTTC; CDR3aa: CASSLGPSGGAYNEQFF; d_gene: TRBD2; abundance: .; len: 17; v_gene: TRBV11-3; j_gene: TRBJ2-1
CDR3nt: TGCAGTGCTAGTACGATGGGTACCGGCCAGCCCCAGCATTTT; CDR3aa: CSASTMGTGQPQHF; d_gene: .; abundance: .; len: 14; v_gene: TRBV20-1; j_gene: TRBJ1-5
CDR3nt: TGTGCCAGCAGCCGAGGAGGCCCCTACGAGCAGTACTTC; CDR3aa: CASSRGGPYEQYF; d_gene: .; abundance: .; len: 13; v_gene: TRBV7-2; j_gene: TRBJ2-7
CDR3nt: TGTGCCAGCAGTTACGTCGCAGGTCCTAACTATGGCTACACCTTC; CDR3aa: CASSYVAGPNYGYTF; d_gene: .; abundance: .; len: 15; v_gene: TRBV6-5; j_gene: TRBJ1-2
CDR3nt: TGTGCCAGCAGTTACAGGAACACTGAAGCTTTCTTT; CDR3aa: CASSYRNTEAFF; d_gene: .; abundance: few; len: 12; v_gene: TRBV2; j_gene: TRBJ1-1
CDR3nt: TGTGCCTGTCCCTCGGAGGGGAACACTGAAGCTTTCTTT; CDR3aa: CACPSEGNTEAFF; d_gene: .; abundance: .; len: 13; v_gene: TRBV30; j_gene: TRBJ1-1
CDR3nt: TGCAGTGCTAGTTCAACGGTGAACACTGAAGCTTTCTTT; CDR3aa: CSASSTVNTEAFF; d_gene: .; abundance: .; len: 13; v_gene: TRBV20-1; j_gene: TRBJ1-1
CDR3nt: TGTGCCAGCAGCGTAGATGGAGCAGATACGCAGTATTTT; CDR3aa: CASSVDGADTQYF; d_gene: .; abundance: .; len: 13; v_gene: TRBV9; j_gene: TRBJ2-3
CDR3nt: TGTGCCAGCAGCCCCCGAGAGGGGACAGGGTGGGAAAAACTCTCTGGAAACACCATATATTTT; CDR3aa: CASSPREGTGWEKLSGNTIYF; d_gene: .; abundance: once; len: 21; v_gene: TRBV21-1; j_gene: TRBJ1-3
CDR3nt: TGTGCCTGGAGTCCGGGACAGGGCGTATCTAACTATGGCTACACCTTC; CDR3aa: CAWSPGQGVSNYGYTF; d_gene: TRBD1; abundance: .; len: 16; v_gene: TRBV30; j_gene: TRBJ1-2
CDR3nt: TGCAGCGTTGAAGATGACAGGGGGCATATATCCGGGGAGCTGTTTTTT; CDR3aa: CSVEDDRGHISGELFF; d_gene: TRBD1; abundance: .; len: 16; v_gene: TRBV29-1; j_gene: TRBJ2-2